The text below deals with one T cell receptor (beta chain). The data were taken from a study of blood T cell repertoires in COVID-19. On the study more broadly: There were acute and convalescent COVID-19 samples, and they came from the United States, Italy and Spain. The cDNA or gDNA used as material had been derived from T cells, B-cell-depleted T cells, or PBMCs.

Profiled with immunoSEQ multiplex PCR; TCRdb holds only in-frame clones, not every one. The data hold fewer than 250,000 clones, with around 88% observed a single time. This CDR3 contains 19 residues. V shed 1 base, J shed 3 bases, and the junction held 10 bases outside the gene matches. Germline CDR1 SGHTA, CDR2 FQGNSA. The rearrangement uses TRBV7-2 and TRBJ2-6; 9 bases map to TRBD1. The receptor comes from a woman aged 45-59 years who had recovered from COVID-19. Source material: PBMCs or T cells enriched from blood (not recorded which). For the CDR3, the DNA is TGTGCCAGCAGCTTAGGAAGGGGACAGGGAAGTCGTGGGGCCAACGTCCTGACTTTC. Its protein is CASSLGRGQGSRGANVLTF.